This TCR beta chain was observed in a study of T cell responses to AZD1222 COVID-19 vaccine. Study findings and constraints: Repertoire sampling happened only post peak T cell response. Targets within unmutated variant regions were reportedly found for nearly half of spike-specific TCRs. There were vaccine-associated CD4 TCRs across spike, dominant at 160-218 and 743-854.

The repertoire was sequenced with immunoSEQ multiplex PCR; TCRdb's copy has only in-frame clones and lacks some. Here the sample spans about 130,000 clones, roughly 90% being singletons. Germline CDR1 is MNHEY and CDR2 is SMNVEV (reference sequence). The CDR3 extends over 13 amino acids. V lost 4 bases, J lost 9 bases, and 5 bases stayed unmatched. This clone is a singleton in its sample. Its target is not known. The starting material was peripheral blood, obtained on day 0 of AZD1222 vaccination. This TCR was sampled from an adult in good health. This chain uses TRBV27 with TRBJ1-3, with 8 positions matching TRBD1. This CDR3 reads CASSSTGAGTIYF. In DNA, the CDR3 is TGTGCCAGCAGTTCGACAGGGGCTGGCACCATATATTTT.